The text below deals with one T cell receptor (beta chain). Healthy Caucasians from Russia aged about 6 to 90 served as donors. The record originates from a study of blood T cells in healthy people across ages. V lost 6 bases, J lost 1 base, and 12 bases lay in between. Looked up from germline, CDR1 is MNHEY and CDR2 is SVGEGT. This CDR3 is 15 amino acids long. PCR was performed a second time for about 7 to 12 cycles using a sample-barcoded 5' primer and a J-beta primer mix. MiXCR, run by TCRdb on the 5' RACE reads, gives a single entry per CDR3 protein. The table records 1.5 million to 1.8 million distinct CDR3 sequences, 42% of them present only once.

The clonotype was recovered from a woman younger than 35 in good health. The material sequenced was blood. This rearrangement joins TRBV6-2 or TRBV6-3 to TRBJ2-2, with a weak D call TRBD1 (6 bases). The DNA of the CDR3 is TGTGCCAGCAGACGTACAGGGATGAACACCGGGGAGCTGTTTTTT. Translated: CASRRTGMNTGELFF.